This is a list of T cell receptor beta chains from one sample in a study of cytomegalovirus exposure and HLA in healthy donors. Clones were read by immunoSEQ multiplex PCR, and TCRdb kept only the in-frame ones, dropping some. The repertoire consists of about 150,000 clones, with approximately 80% occurring once and the leading ten covering 4.5% to 7%. Sequencing was performed on PBMCs. These receptors were obtained from a woman aged 40 to 50 in good health and CMV-seropositive. Each CDR3 is given with its conserved first and last residue. D genes are given only for firm matches. For some rows the clone size is stated as once, few or many, or as a class when expanded; others skip it.

TRBV6-1	TRBJ2-1	TRBD2	.	CASSERGWGAGGINEQFF	TGTGCCAGCAGTGAAAGGGGGTGGGGAGCGGGAGGGATTAATGAGCAGTTCTTC
TRBV5-1	TRBJ1-2	.	.	CASSLGIGGLRSDYGYTF	TGCGCCAGCAGCTTGGGTATTGGAGGGTTGAGGAGTGACTATGGCTACACCTTC
TRBV5-1	TRBJ2-1	TRBD2	.	CASSLAPSGGNYNEQFF	TGCGCCAGCAGCTTGGCCCCTAGCGGGGGGAACTACAATGAGCAGTTCTTC
TRBV11-2	TRBJ2-5	.	.	CASSLAWAQETQYF	TGTGCCAGCAGCTTGGCGTGGGCTCAAGAGACCCAGTACTTC
TRBV12-5	TRBJ2-2	TRBD1	.	CASGHSQNRGPTERTGELFF	TGTGCTAGTGGTCACTCCCAAAACAGGGGGCCGACTGAACGCACCGGGGAGCTGTTTTTT
TRBV28	TRBJ1-1	.	.	CASNIPRNTEAFF	TGTGCCAGCAACATACCACGGAACACTGAAGCTTTCTTT
TRBV27	TRBJ2-3	.	.	CASSTSDGGGYTQYF	TGTGCCAGCAGTACCTCTGACGGAGGAGGATATACGCAGTATTTT
TRBV6-1	TRBJ2-6	.	.	CASSELGHHSGANVLTF	TGTGCCAGCAGTGAACTGGGACACCACTCTGGGGCCAACGTCCTGACTTTC
TRBV18	TRBJ2-2	.	.	CASSPLTGELFF	TGTGCCAGCTCACCTCTTACCGGGGAGCTGTTTTTT
TRBV7-9	TRBJ2-1	TRBD1	.	CASSTWTGPVYNEQFF	TGTGCCAGCAGCACTTGGACAGGGCCCGTATACAATGAGCAGTTCTTC
TRBV9	TRBJ2-3	.	.	CASSVRTSTDTQYF	TGTGCCAGCAGCGTGAGAACCTCCACAGATACGCAGTATTTT
TRBV5-1	TRBJ2-5	.	.	CASSPFGETQYF	TGCGCCAGCAGCCCTTTCGGAGAGACCCAGTACTTC
TRBV28	TRBJ2-7	.	once	CASRDRPPYEQYF	TGTGCCAGCAGAGACAGGCCCCCCTACGAGCAGTACTTC
TRBV30	TRBJ2-3	TRBD1	.	CVWTKWTGGRTDTQYF	TGTGTCTGGACCAAATGGACAGGGGGACGGACAGATACGCAGTATTTT
TRBV10-3	TRBJ2-7	TRBD2	.	CAISEGLAGLYEQYF	TGTGCCATCAGTGAGGGACTAGCGGGCCTCTACGAGCAGTACTTC
TRBV9	TRBJ2-1	TRBD2	.	CASSVSLAGVTPRFRDNEQFF	TGTGCCAGCAGCGTAAGCCTAGCGGGAGTCACCCCACGGTTCAGGGACAATGAGCAGTTCTTC
TRBV5-1	TRBJ2-1	TRBD2	.	CASSLASSGRRANEQFF	TGCGCCAGCAGCTTGGCGTCTAGCGGGAGAAGGGCCAATGAGCAGTTCTTC
TRBV11-2	TRBJ2-3	TRBD2	.	CASSTLAGVTDTQYF	TGTGCCAGCAGCACCCTAGCGGGAGTCACAGATACGCAGTATTTT
TRBV6-5	TRBJ2-7	TRBD2	few	CASSLSAGDYEQYF	TGTGCCAGCAGTTTATCAGCGGGAGATTACGAGCAGTACTTC
TRBV7-3	TRBJ2-2	TRBD1	.	CASSLRPGTGNTGELFF	TGTGCCAGCAGCTTACGTCCCGGGACAGGGAACACCGGGGAGCTGTTTTTT
TRBV5-1	TRBJ1-2	TRBD1	.	CASSFTGGRGYTF	TGCGCCAGCAGCTTTACAGGGGGCCGTGGCTACACCTTC
TRBV18	TRBJ2-1	.	.	CASSETGVSGSYNEQFF	TGTGCCAGCTCCGAGACGGGAGTGAGTGGATCCTACAATGAGCAGTTCTTC
TRBV11-1	TRBJ2-7	TRBD1	.	CASSSNPGQTYEQYF	TGTGCCAGCAGCTCCAATCCGGGACAGACCTACGAGCAGTACTTC
TRBV27	TRBJ1-1	.	.	CASSFLRTENTEAFF	TGTGCCAGCAGTTTCCTCAGGACAGAGAACACTGAAGCTTTCTTT